This TCR beta chain was captured by sequencing in a study of T cell responses to AZD1222 COVID-19 vaccine. The repertoire was sequenced with immunoSEQ multiplex PCR; TCRdb's copy has only in-frame clones and lacks some. The sample contains roughly 84,000 clones, approximately 90% of which appear only once. Study-level results: Possibly, clonal diversity was underestimated; donors were largely white British and included more females. The study sampled repertoires only after the peak T cell response. Baseline antibody screening turned up just six seropositive AZD1222 recipients. Vaccine-associated CD4 TCRs ranged over spike, dominating at 160-218 and 743-854.

About this clone: Antigen: not known.

Germline V lookup: CDR1 SGHTA, CDR2 FQGNSA. The V segment lost 5 bases and the J segment 6 bases; nucleotides outside the gene matches: 12. The CDR3 consists of 15 residues. Specimen: peripheral blood, collected 28 days after the second AZD1222 dose. The chain links TRBV7-2 to TRBJ2-7; 8 bases map to TRBD2. This receptor was taken from an adult who received the AZD1222 COVID-19 vaccine. Here the CDR3 reads CASSTPTSGMPEQYF. Here the CDR3 DNA reads TGTGCCAGCAGCACCCCCACTAGCGGTATGCCCGAGCAGTACTTC. The full variable domain, in which reference TRBV7-2 and TRBJ2-7 provide the parts outside the CDR3, is GAGVSQSPSNKVTEKGKDVELRCDPISGHTALYWYRQSLGQGLEFLIYFQGNSAPDKSGLPSDRFSAERTGGSVSTLTIQRTQQEDSAVYLCASSTPTSGMPEQYFGPGTRLTVT.